This T cell receptor beta chain is from a study of early T cells in non-severe SARS-CoV-2 infection. Study-wide background: Unsorted whole-blood RNA was sequenced in bulk, leaving chains unpaired.

Study conclusions and caveats: VDJdb-based matching was biased toward anti-spike CD8 responses and missed private and CD4 specificities.

Germline V CDR1 and CDR2: SGHTA, FQGNSA. The CDR3 is 16 amino acids. The V gene end was trimmed by 3 bases and the J gene end by 2 bases; junction bases not matched to a gene: 4. The TCR library protocol attached unique molecular identifiers to the individual cDNA molecules. TCRdb independently ran MiXCR on the 5' RACE reads; one entry per CDR3 protein. Here the sample spans 80,000 or so distinct CDR3 sequences, roughly an eighth being singletons. Worth noting for this clonotype: As yet, its antigen is unknown.

V usage is TRBV7-2 and J usage is TRBJ2-1; TRBD2 aligns across 10 bases. The sequence came from an adult who was a healthcare worker with PCR-confirmed SARS-CoV-2 infection or an uninfected control (not recorded which). Source material: whole blood. The CDR3 protein is CASSFASGGAYNEQFF. As DNA, the CDR3 is TGTGCCAGCAGCTTTGCGAGCGGGGGGGCCTACAATGAGCAGTTCTTC.